This is a list of T cell receptor beta chains from one sample in a study of cytomegalovirus exposure and HLA in healthy donors. The table came from immunoSEQ multiplex PCR; TCRdb's copy has only in-frame clones and leaves some out. The sample has some 170,000 clones; 77% are singletons. Sequencing was done on a sample of PBMCs. Receptor source: a woman aged 55-69 years in good health and CMV-seropositive. The CDR3 runs from the conserved cysteine through the conserved F or W. A D gene is named only where the DNA matches it firmly. Some rows mark clone size as missing; the rest say once, few, many or name a class of expanded clone.

TRBJ2-1 | TRBV14 | - | - | CASSQPQGRGHEQFF | TGTGCCAGCAGCCAACCACAGGGCAGGGGACATGAGCAGTTCTTC
TRBJ2-7 | TRBV5-1 | TRBD1 | once | CASSLIGDRDEQYF | TGCGCCAGCAGCTTGATTGGGGACAGGGACGAGCAGTACTTC
TRBJ1-2 | TRBV18 | TRBD1 | - | CASSPPGQGGGYTF | TGTGCCAGCTCACCACCGGGACAGGGTGGGGGCTACACCTTC
TRBJ2-1 | TRBV5-6 | - | - | CASSLAMSAYEDEQFF | TGTGCCAGCAGCTTGGCGATGTCAGCCTACGAGGATGAGCAGTTCTTC
TRBJ1-2 | TRBV4-2 | - | - | CASSQLQARGGYTF | TGTGCCAGCAGCCAATTACAGGCACGCGGTGGCTACACCTTC
TRBJ2-2 | TRBV27 | TRBD2 | - | CASSGLAGAGSNTGELFF | TGTGCCAGCAGTGGACTAGCGGGAGCGGGGTCGAACACCGGGGAGCTGTTTTTT
TRBJ2-7 | TRBV28 | - | few | CASSLSRYEQYF | TGTGCCAGCAGTTTGAGCCGCTACGAGCAGTACTTC
TRBJ2-7 | TRBV6-5 | TRBD2 | - | CASSGLAGDEQYF | TGTGCCAGCAGTGGACTAGCGGGGGACGAGCAGTACTTC
TRBJ2-2 | TRBV9 | - | - | CASSEGTFGELFF | TGTGCCAGCAGCGAGGGGACATTCGGGGAGCTGTTTTTT
TRBJ2-7 | TRBV14 | - | - | CASSYSYYEQYF | TGTGCCAGCAGCTACAGCTACTACGAGCAGTACTTC
TRBJ2-7 | TRBV27 | TRBD1 | - | CASSLLGGQGAVEQYF | TGTGCCAGCAGTTTATTGGGGGGACAGGGGGCGGTCGAGCAGTACTTC
TRBJ2-7 | TRBV5-1 | - | - | CASSSEGGGLGEQYF | TGCGCCAGCAGCTCGGAGGGGGGGGGTTTGGGAGAGCAGTACTTC
TRBJ2-5 | TRBV9 | TRBD2 | - | CASSVGRAGGQETQYF | TGTGCCAGCAGCGTAGGTAGGGCGGGGGGGCAAGAGACCCAGTACTTC
TRBJ2-2 | TRBV18 | TRBD2 | few | CASSRDYSTGELFF | TGTGCCAGCTCACGGGACTATAGCACCGGGGAGCTGTTTTTT
TRBJ2-1 | TRBV11-2 | TRBD2 | - | CASSLGLAGGMNEQFF | TGTGCCAGCAGCCTCGGACTAGCGGGAGGTATGAATGAGCAGTTCTTC
TRBJ1-1 | TRBV29-1 | - | - | CSVDFGGEEGEAFF | TGCAGCGTTGATTTTGGGGGTGAGGAGGGTGAAGCTTTCTTT
TRBJ2-1 | TRBV5-6 | - | - | CASSLPAGYNEQFF | TGTGCCAGCAGCTTGCCCGCGGGCTACAATGAGCAGTTCTTC
TRBJ1-4 | TRBV6-5 | TRBD1 | - | CASSYLGTGGIEKLFF | TGTGCCAGCAGTTACCTCGGGACAGGGGGGATTGAAAAACTGTTTTTT
TRBJ2-3 | TRBV19 | TRBD2 | - | CASSIVGSGGATDTQYF | TGTGCCAGTAGTATAGTGGGTAGCGGGGGGGCTACAGATACGCAGTATTTT
TRBJ2-3 | TRBV2 | TRBD2 | - | CASSRTSGRGTDTQYF | TGTGCCAGCAGTCGGACTAGCGGGAGGGGAACAGATACGCAGTATTTT
TRBJ1-2 | TRBV27 | - | - | CASGGNYGYTF | TGTGCCAGCGGAGGTAACTATGGCTACACCTTC